Listed here are 11 T cell receptor beta chains from one sample, sequenced in a study of Graves' ophthalmopathy and Graves' hyperthyroidism. Scientists amplified the TCR beta CDR3 regions from RNA transcripts. HTBI primers were employed in first-round RT-PCR, then a second-round multiplex PCR followed. TCRdb passed the multiplex PCR reads through MiXCR, listing each CDR3 protein once. The repertoire consists of 210,000 or so distinct CDR3 sequences, with roughly 29% occurring once and the leading ten covering around 10%. Input material: peripheral blood. These receptors all stem from a man aged 45-65 years with Graves' ophthalmopathy.

This clonotype was detected many times. The J gene is TRBJ2-7, the V gene TRBV6-6; the match to TRBD2 covers 10 bases. V gave up 4 bases and J gave up 2 bases; unmatched junction bases: 2. Germline loops: CDR1 MNHNY, CDR2 SVGAGI (reference sequence). CDR3 length equals 14 residues. CDR3 coding DNA: TGTGCCAGCAGTTGGACTAGCGGAACCTACGAGCAGTACTTC. Translating it yields CASSWTSGTYEQYF.

This clonotype appeared a few times. The rearrangement links TRBV6-2 or TRBV6-3 to TRBJ2-7; 8 bases line up with TRBD1. The CDR3 has 16 amino acids. Germline CDR1 and CDR2: MNHEY and SVGEGT. Trimming at V came to 0 bases and at J to 3 bases, leaving 7 bases not matched to a gene. CDR3 coding DNA: TGTGCCAGCAGTTACTCTGCCCGGACAGGGAGCTACGAGCAGTACTTC. This sequence encodes CASSYSARTGSYEQYF.

This clonotype was counted ten times or more. V is TRBV28 and J is TRBJ2-2; 7 nucleotides align to TRBD2. Germline V gives CDR1 MDHEN, CDR2 SYDVKM. J gave up 0 bases and V 8 bases, and 6 bases lay outside the gene matches. CDR3 size: 15 residues. This CDR3 reads CASGQAGPNTGELFF. CDR3 DNA sequence: TGTGCCAGCGGCCAAGCGGGACCGAACACCGGGGAGCTGTTTTTT.

This clonotype appeared many times. V usage is TRBV6-5 and J usage is TRBJ2-7, with TRBD1 matching over 7 bases. V dropped 4 bases and J dropped 1; count of bases not matched to a gene: 10. Germline V gene sequence: CDR1 MNHEY, CDR2 SVGAGI. There are 16 residues in the CDR3. Here the CDR3 reads CASSSLYKGASYEQYF. The CDR3 DNA sequence: TGTGCCAGCAGTTCCCTTTATAAGGGGGCGTCCTACGAGCAGTACTTC.

This clonotype showed up many times. J is TRBJ2-7 and V is TRBV6-5, with D unclear. Germline V gives CDR1 MNHEY, CDR2 SVGAGI. V gave up 2 bases and J gave up 0 bases, with 2 bases separating them. This CDR3 spans 12 amino acids. CDR3 bases: TGTGCCAGCAGTTACGACTCCTACGAGCAGTACTTC. Residues: CASSYDSYEQYF.

The chain links TRBV7-2 to TRBJ1-1, with 7 bases identical to TRBD1. This CDR3 comprises 14 residues. Germline loops: CDR1 SGHTA, CDR2 FQGNSA. The J segment lost 5 bases and the V segment lost 6 bases, leaving 9 bases of the junction unmatched. CDR3 sequence (DNA): TGTGCCAGCAGGTTCGACAGGGTAGGGACTGAAGCTTTCTTT. It yields the protein CASRFDRVGTEAFF.

This chain uses TRBV19 with TRBJ1-1, with D uncertain. CDR1 and CDR2 (germline): LNHDA, SQIVND (reference sequence). V was shortened by 6 bases and J by 1 base, with 12 bases between the two germline ends. The CDR3 spans 14 residues. The CDR3 region has the DNA TGTGCCAGTAGCCCTCCCGTCGGGAACACTGAAGCTTTCTTT. It yields the protein CASSPPVGNTEAFF.

This clonotype occurred many times. The chain combines TRBV7-2 with TRBJ1-1; D remains unclear. The CDR3 has 15 residues. With 5 bases removed from V and 0 bases from J, the gap between germline ends came to 13 bases. CDR1 and CDR2 from the germline V gene are SGHTA and FQGNSA. The CDR3 region has the DNA TGTGCCAGCAGCACTAGCGTGGTTTTGAACACTGAAGCTTTCTTT. Translating gives CASSTSVVLNTEAFF.

The rearrangement links TRBV7-2 to TRBJ1-5, with a possible D match to TRBD1 (5 bases). Trimming shortened V by 1 base and J by 7 bases, and 8 bases separated the two germline ends. CDR1 and CDR2 from the germline V gene are SGHTA and FQGNSA. This CDR3 has 13 amino acids. The CDR3 sequence is CASSLDGGQPQHF. CDR3 coding DNA: TGTGCCAGCAGCTTAGACGGGGGACAGCCCCAGCATTTT. The complete variable domain, with remaining parts taken from reference TRBV7-2 and TRBJ1-5, reads GAGVSQSPSNKVTEKGKDVELRCDPISGHTALYWYRQSLGQGLEFLIYFQGNSAPDKSGLPSDRFSAERTGGSVSTLTIQRTQQEDSAVYLCASSLDGGQPQHFGDGTRLSIL.

This clonotype was counted ten times or more. A read error may produce the germline difference seen at one junction end. V is TRBV29-1 and J is TRBJ2-7, with D uncertain. Per the germline V gene, CDR1 is SQVTM and CDR2 is ANQGSEA. CDR3 length equals 12 residues. Here the CDR3 DNA reads TGCAGCGTTAAAGACAAGCTCTACGAGCAGTACTTC. Amino acids: CSVKDKLYEQYF.

The rearrangement joins TRBV12-3 or TRBV12-4 to TRBJ1-5; 9 bases fit TRBD1. The CDR3 loop spans 14 amino acids. V lost 6 bases, J lost 7 bases, and 7 bases stayed unmatched. This CDR3 is CASRPGTGPQPQHF. In DNA, the CDR3 is TGTGCCAGCAGGCCCGGGACAGGGCCACAGCCCCAGCATTTT.